Here is one T cell receptor beta chain with its context. What it recognizes is unknown. TCRdb's table, derived via immunoSEQ multiplex PCR, lists solely in-frame clones and lacks some. Of roughly 180,000 clones detected, 85% to 90% appear once; the ten largest clones hold about 0.49%. This sample stems from a study of T cell responses to AZD1222 COVID-19 vaccine. Study overall: Pooled together were second doses at about 4 or about 12 weeks.

The CDR3 loop spans 13 amino acids. The ends were cut back, 3 bases at V and 0 bases at J, with 3 bases in the middle. Germline V gives CDR1 MDHEN, CDR2 SYDVKM. Study-wide results and caveats: No repertoire was sampled before or during the peak T cell response, only after it. White British donors predominated, females outnumbered males, and clonal diversity was possibly underestimated. Baseline antibody screening turned up just six or seven seropositive AZD1222 recipients.

The TCR originated in an adult in good health. Material: peripheral blood, obtained on day 0 of AZD1222 vaccination. The chain uses TRBV28 and TRBJ1-5; D gene uncertain. In DNA, the CDR3 is TGTGCCAGCAGTTTGGATAGCAATCAGCCCCAGCATTTT. It encodes CASSLDSNQPQHF.